The clone carrying this TCR beta chain was detected a few times. The antigen is unknown. Cultured CD4+ T cell DNA underwent sequencing with the Oncomine TCR Beta short-read assay. From the PCR reads, TCRdb called clonotypes with MiXCR, one entry per CDR3 protein. In the table there are 21,000 or so distinct CDR3 sequences, under 55% of which are singletons. This sample's treatment: 10-day PBMC culture with coronavirus spike peptide pools or control peptides (ViraFEST assay). This entry comes from a study of vaccination and CD4 T cells after COVID-19. The specimen was CD4+ T cells from blood, cultured in vitro. This receptor was taken from a human donor who had recovered from COVID-19.

CDR3 DNA: TGTGCCAGCAGCTTAGGACTATACACAGATACGCAGTATTTT. This codes for CASSLGLYTDTQYF. The chain employs TRBV7-2 and TRBJ2-3; possibly TRBD2 for D (5 bases). V was clipped by 1 base and J by 2 bases, with 7 bases between them. The CDR3 contains 14 residues. Looked up from germline, CDR1 is SGHTA and CDR2 is FQGNSA.